Each of the 20 T cell receptor beta chains below was sequenced from the same sample in a study of breast tumors, draining lymph nodes, adjacent tissues. Axillary draining lymph nodes of breast cancer patients supplied the node samples. TCRdb analysed the multiplex PCR reads with MiXCR anew, one entry per CDR3 protein. The data hold 85,000 to 120,000 distinct CDR3 sequences, with less than 40% observed a single time. The material sequenced was axillary lymph node tissue. The receptors derive from a female donor with breast cancer. Some clones in this sample may be carry-over from other donors' samples.

As concerns this clonotype: The CDR3 does not close with the conserved phenylalanine or tryptophan, likely indicating a read error. The chain links TRBV20-1 to TRBJ2-7; D uncertain. Per germline, CDR1 DFQATT and CDR2 SNEGSKA (reference sequence). This CDR3 spans 10 amino acids. V shed 5 bases and J shed 6 bases, with 8 bases lying between them. This CDR3 reads CSASRGEQYP. For the CDR3, the DNA is TGCAGTGCTTCCCGCGGCGAGCAGTACCCC.

The V call is TRBV5-1, the J call TRBJ1-5, with D perhaps TRBD1 (5 bases). From germline, CDR1 is SGHRS and CDR2 YFSETQ. The CDR3 totals 13 residues. The V end was cut by 0 bases, the J end by 7 bases, with 8 bases between. This chain's CDR3 is CASSLGDSQPQHF. DNA for the CDR3: TGCGCCAGCAGCTTGGGGGACTCGCAGCCCCAGCATTTT.

This clonotype was observed at least ten times. Just one base apart from a much larger clone, this may be a read error. The rearrangement uses TRBV12-3 or TRBV12-4 and TRBJ2-1; TRBD2 aligns across 10 bases. The CDR3 spans 14 residues. Trimming took 9 bases from V and 7 from J; bases not matched to a gene: 9. Here the CDR3 DNA reads TGTGCCAGTACCAGCACTAGCGGGGTAAATGAGCAGTTCTTC. Protein product: CASTSTSGVNEQFF.

This clonotype came up many times. The J gene is TRBJ2-3, the V gene TRBV12-3 or TRBV12-4, with D possibly being TRBD1 (6 bases). Trimming pared 5 bases from V and 7 bases from J, leaving 13 bases between. The CDR3 totals 13 residues. The CDR3 here is CASSANTGYTQYF. The CDR3 DNA is TGTGCCAGCAGTGCCAATACAGGGTATACGCAGTATTTT.

The sample holds many counts of this clonotype. This chain links TRBV10-3 with TRBJ1-4; no firm D call. CDR1 is ENHRY and CDR2 is SYGVKD in the germline V gene. V dropped 4 bases and J dropped 5 bases, with 8 bases sitting between them. The CDR3 is 13 residues long. The CDR3 DNA reads TGTGCCATCAGTGGTCAGGAAAATGAAAAACTGTTTTTT. Translation gives CAISGQENEKLFF.

This clonotype was seen ten or more times. V usage is TRBV2 and J usage is TRBJ1-1; D remains unclear. V lost 9 bases and J lost 7, with 15 bases in between. There are 12 residues in the CDR3. From germline, CDR1 is SNHLY and CDR2 FYNNEI. CDR3 nucleotide sequence: TGTGCCAGACAGCGTACAAACGTTGAAGCTTTCTTT. Translated, it gives CARQRTNVEAFF. Looking up the rest from reference TRBV2 and TRBJ1-1 gives the full variable domain: EPEVTQTPSHQVTQMGQEVILRCVPISNHLYFYWYRQILGQKVEFLVSFYNNEISEKSEIFDDQFSVERPDGSNFTLKIRSTKLEDSAMYFCARQRTNVEAFFGQGTRLTVV.

The chain joins TRBV29-1 to TRBJ1-6, with D maybe TRBD1 (6 bases). Germline V gene sequence: CDR1 SQVTM, CDR2 ANQGSEA. Trimming removed 6 bases at V and 7 bases at J, with 13 bases between. The CDR3 has 13 amino acids. CDR3 protein: CSVGGNVNSPLHF. For the CDR3, the DNA is TGCAGCGTAGGGGGAAATGTGAATTCACCCCTCCACTTT.

This clonotype has at least ten counts. This may be a read error, as it is one base from a much larger clone. The genes are TRBV19 and TRBJ2-6; 8 positions agree with TRBD1. In germline, CDR1 is LNHDA, CDR2 SQIVND (reference sequence). The CDR3 spans 19 residues. The CDR3 bases are TGTGCCAGTAGTAGTCTTTTTTGGGACAGGAGCTCTGGGGCCAACGCCCTGACTTTC. It translates to CASSSLFWDRSSGANALTF.

In its sample, this clonotype was seen a few times. A read error may explain this, as a much larger clone is one base away. The chain is built from TRBV5-1 and TRBJ2-2; possibly TRBD1 or TRBD2 for D (5 bases each). The CDR3 loop spans 13 amino acids. Germline CDR1 SGHRS, CDR2 YFSETQ. The DNA for the CDR3 is TGCGCCAGCAGCTTAACGAACACCGGGGACCTGTTTTTT. Amino acid sequence: CASSLTNTGDLFF. The whole variable domain, filled in from reference TRBV5-1 and TRBJ2-2, reads KAGVTQTPRYLIKTRGQQVTLSCSPISGHRSVSWYQQTPGQGLQFLFEYFSETQRNKGNFPGRFSGRQFSNSRSEMNVSTLELGDSALYLCASSLTNTGDLFFGEGSRLTVL.

In its sample, this clonotype was seen many times. This chain uses TRBV9 with TRBJ2-2; 8 bases align to TRBD2. Looked up from germline, CDR1 is SGDLS and CDR2 is YYNGEE. J gave up 6 bases and V 4 bases, and 11 bases lay outside the gene matches. This CDR3 contains 16 residues. The CDR3 DNA reads TGTGCCAGCAGCTTGACACCGGGACTAGTGGCCGGGGAGCTGTTTTTT. Translation gives CASSLTPGLVAGELFF.

Turning to this clonotype: This CDR3 fails to terminate in the conserved phenylalanine or tryptophan, so it likely reflects a read error. The chain joins TRBV12-3 or TRBV12-4 to TRBJ2-7; 12 nucleotides agree with TRBD2. Unmatched junction bases numbered 9, after V lost 5 bases and J lost 4 bases. The CDR3 totals 16 residues. This chain's CDR3 is CASSADRLAGAYEQYL. DNA of the CDR3: TGTGCCAGCAGTGCCGACCGACTAGCGGGGGCTTACGAGCAGTACCTC.

The V gene is TRBV2, the J gene TRBJ2-2; 9 nucleotides agree with TRBD2. Germline CDR1 SNHLY, CDR2 FYNNEI. V gave up 8 bases and J gave up 8 bases; unmatched junction bases: 12. The CDR3 totals 15 residues. CDR3 region: CASGGRLAGVGELFF. CDR3 DNA sequence: TGTGCCAGCGGTGGGAGGTTAGCGGGAGTGGGGGAGCTGTTTTTT.

Points on this clonotype: The CDR3 does not close with the conserved phenylalanine or tryptophan, likely indicating a read error. J is TRBJ2-3 and V is TRBV20-1; maybe TRBD2 (6 bases). This CDR3 contains 12 residues. Per the germline V gene, CDR1 is DFQATT and CDR2 is SNEGSKA (reference sequence). Trimming removed 5 bases at V and 8 bases at J, with 14 bases between. The CDR3: CSAGGGEFTQYS. CDR3 nucleotides: TGCAGTGCTGGAGGAGGGGAATTTACGCAGTATTCT.

This clonotype was observed a handful of times. This may stem from a read error, because a much larger clone lies one nucleotide away. The chain links TRBV5-5 to TRBJ2-5, with D possibly being TRBD2 (6 bases). Looked up from germline, CDR1 is SGHKS and CDR2 is YYEKEE (reference sequence). The CDR3 has 17 residues. V lost 3 bases to trimming and J lost 2 bases, with 20 bases between them. CDR3 in DNA: TGTGCCAGCAGCTGGGCCCTACCAGCGGGTTTTCAAGAGACCCAGTACTTC. Translation gives CASSWALPAGFQETQYF.

This clonotype was picked up many times. J is TRBJ2-3 and V is TRBV12-3 or TRBV12-4, with D perhaps matching TRBD2 (5 bases). V gave up 1 base and J gave up 6 bases, with 5 bases separating them. The CDR3 is 12 residues long. CDR3 sequence reads: CASSLGRDTQYF. The CDR3 DNA sequence: TGTGCCAGCAGTTTAGGGAGGGATACGCAGTATTTT.

This clonotype was seen ten or more times. CDR3 bases: TGCAGTATTCCAGGGGTCTTATCCTACGAGCAGTACTTC. Translated: CSIPGVLSYEQYF. V is TRBV20-1 and J is TRBJ2-7, with a weak D call TRBD1 (6 bases). From germline, CDR1 is DFQATT and CDR2 SNEGSKA (reference sequence). This CDR3 is 13 amino acids long. Trimming cost V 8 bases and J 1 base, with 15 bases left between them.

This clonotype has a count of ten or more. This chain connects TRBV6-4 to TRBJ2-5; 16 bases line up with TRBD2. The ends lost 4 bases at V and 3 bases at J; junction bases unmatched: 14. The CDR3 covers 20 residues. Germline CDR1 and CDR2: MRHNA and SNTAGT. This CDR3 is CASSAPLGLAGGPSKETQYF. The DNA for the CDR3 is TGTGCCAGCAGTGCCCCACTGGGACTAGCGGGAGGGCCTTCCAAAGAGACCCAGTACTTC.

This clonotype has a count of ten or more. The chain combines TRBV4-1 with TRBJ2-7; 10 positions agree with TRBD1. CDR3 length: 14 amino acids. Germline loops: CDR1 MGHRA, CDR2 YSYEKL. After removal of 2 bases from V and 4 bases from J, the junction contained 2 bases not matched to a gene. The CDR3: CASSQPGQGYEQYF. CDR3 sequence (DNA): TGCGCCAGCAGCCAACCGGGACAGGGGTACGAGCAGTACTTC.

This clonotype was detected only a few times. A much larger clone is a single base away; this may be a read error. The chain is built from TRBV5-1 and TRBJ2-7, with D perhaps matching TRBD1 or TRBD2 (5 bases each). This CDR3 comprises 13 residues. The V gene's germline CDR1 is SGHRS and CDR2 YFSETQ. CDR3 region: CASGRDAVYDQYF. The CDR3 DNA follows: TGCGCCAGCGGCCGGGACGCTGTCTACGACCAGTACTTC.

This clonotype was recorded many times. J is TRBJ1-3 and V is TRBV6-1; D may be TRBD1 (5 bases). The CDR3 spans 15 residues. CDR1 is MNHNS, CDR2 SASEGT, per germline. V lost 2 bases and J lost 4, with 12 bases in between. This CDR3 is CASSERGAGGNTIYF. The DNA for the CDR3 is TGTGCCAGCAGTGAAAGAGGGGCAGGGGGAAACACCATATATTTT.